The rows below give T cell receptor beta chains drawn from one sample of a study of T cells in Graves' hyperthyroidism and ophthalmopathy. TCRdb reanalysed the multiplex PCR reads using MiXCR and keeps one entry per CDR3 protein. Of around 340,000 distinct CDR3 sequences in the sample, about 18% are singletons; the top ten hold 30% to 35%. Sequenced sample: blood. These receptors all stem from a woman aged 25 to 39 with Graves' hyperthyroidism that later progressed to Graves' ophthalmopathy. The conserved cysteine and the conserved F or W are not part of the CDR3 here.

>TRBV27
ASSLGTSGRNEQF
>TRBV29-1
SVGGRLTDTQY
>TRBV7-8
ATELESYEQY
>TRBV3-1
ASSQDPAGMNTGELF
>TRBV28
ASSLSLAGGKNIQY
>TRBV7-2
ASALPQGWEQY
>TRBV28
ASSSWGVGANVLT
>TRBV2
ASSEAGGVGYGYT
>TRBV5-6
ASRKIGTGDYEQY
>TRBV2
ASSATWGQPTDYGYT
>TRBV28
ASSSRQMDNEQF
>TRBV19
ASSKGLESSPLH
>TRBV28
ASSSAGPLNSPLH
>TRBV11-2
ASSPILTEAF
>TRBV5-1
ASSLVTGPAYEQY